The clone carrying this T cell receptor beta chain was detected a few times. The data were obtained in a study of blood T cell repertoires in COVID-19. Looking at the study overall: COVID-19 samples from acute and convalescent phases originated in the United States, Italy and Spain. Nucleic acid was either cDNA or gDNA, and it came from T cells, B-cell-depleted T cells, or PBMCs.

With 3 bases removed from V and 8 bases from J, the gap between germline ends came to 13 bases. Germline CDR1 reads LGHDT; CDR2 reads YNNKEL (reference sequence). This CDR3 region has 13 residues. While infection was still active, Seattle patients were enrolled and then followed longitudinally. As originally analysed: Nucleated cell number was recorded as an estimate derived from reference gene primer amplification. TCRdb's table, derived via immunoSEQ multiplex PCR, lists solely in-frame clones and lacks some. V and J calls and clone size are copied from that table; D and trimming were computed from the DNA. The data hold 200,000 to 250,000 clones, with around four fifths observed a single time.

V and J are TRBV3-1 (or the pseudogene TRBV3-2) and TRBJ1-2; D is undetermined. Material: peripheral blood. This TCR was sampled from an elderly woman with COVID-19, enrolled during active disease. The CDR3: CASSHGQVIGYTF. CDR3 DNA: TGTGCCAGCAGCCACGGTCAGGTAATCGGCTACACCTTC.